This T cell receptor (beta chain) was sequenced in a study of T-cell reconstitution after alpha-beta-depleted transplantation in children. A library of TCRbeta sequences, prepared with unique molecular identifiers, was generated. TCRdb re-analysed the PCR reads in MiXCR, keeping a single row per CDR3 protein. The sample has about 610,000 distinct CDR3 sequences; roughly 10% are singletons. This CDR3 region has 16 residues. The V gene's germline CDR1 is SQVTM and CDR2 ANQGSEA. V trimming: 0 bases; J trimming: 1 base; junction bases outside the gene matches: 6. This clonotype was sampled from a human donor who donated a stem cell graft to a child with acute myeloid leukemia. Sample: PBMCs from the stem cell graft donor, taken from the stem cell graft. The V and J genes are TRBV29-1 and TRBJ2-1; 7 positions agree with TRBD2. In DNA, the CDR3 is TGCAGCGTTGAAGATCCCCAGCGGGGTTCCTACAATGAGCAGTTCTTC. Encoded protein: CSVEDPQRGSYNEQFF.